Below are 32 T cell receptor beta chains sequenced from a single sample in a study of long-term antiretroviral therapy in people with HIV. Survey level was the resolution at which the v3.0 immunoSEQ assay ran. Assay: immunoSEQ multiplex PCR; the TCRdb copy retains only in-frame clones and omits some. The sample has about 16,000 clones, 81% seen once. Sequenced here: unsorted PBMCs, sampled roughly 1.2 years before starting antiretroviral therapy. These receptors all come from a man aged 25 to 40 with HIV.

The chain links TRBV5-6 to TRBJ2-7; 7 bases map to TRBD1. Germline V gene lookup returns CDR1 SGHDT and CDR2 YYEEEE. The V gene end was trimmed by 5 bases and the J gene end by 5 bases; junction bases not matched to a gene: 10. The CDR3 covers 14 residues. CDR3 loop: CASRLQGPNNEQYF. DNA for the CDR3: TGTGCCAGCAGGCTACAGGGGCCTAACAACGAGCAGTACTTC.

This rearrangement joins TRBV2 to TRBJ1-2; D is ambiguous. Germline lookup yields CDR1 SNHLY and CDR2 FYNNEI. With 0 bases removed from V and 6 bases from J, the gap between germline ends came to 14 bases. The CDR3 extends over 15 amino acids. The CDR3: CASSEAVAGLDGYTF. In DNA form, the CDR3 reads TGTGCCAGCAGTGAAGCGGTCGCGGGGTTGGATGGCTACACCTTC.

V and J are TRBV29-1 and TRBJ2-1, with D perhaps given as TRBD1 or TRBD2 (6 bases each). The CDR3 is 11 amino acids. Trimming took off 7 bases at V and 5 bases at J, with 9 bases between the two ends. Germline CDR1 reads SQVTM; CDR2 reads ANQGSEA. CDR3 nucleotide sequence: TGCAGCGGGAGGGGGGACAATGAGCAGTTCTTC. Its protein is CSGRGDNEQFF.

V and J are TRBV25-1 and TRBJ1-5; the D is unclear. CDR1 is MGHDK and CDR2 is SYGVNS in the germline V gene. The length of the CDR3 is 14 residues. The ends were cut back, 8 bases at V and 3 bases at J, with 14 bases in the middle. CDR3 DNA: TGTGCCAGCTCCTCCGGGATCTTCAATCAGCCCCAGCATTTT. Translation: CASSSGIFNQPQHF.

The V gene is TRBV6-1, the J gene TRBJ1-5; D not certain. Trimming took off 4 bases at V and 0 bases at J, with 10 bases between the two ends. The CDR3 sequence is 15 residues long. Germline V CDR1 and CDR2: MNHNS, SASEGT. CDR3 coding DNA: TGTGCCAGCAGTGGGTTCTCGAGTAGCAATCAGCCCCAGCATTTT. Encoded protein: CASSGFSSSNQPQHF.

V gene TRBV10-3 combines with J gene TRBJ2-7; 8 bases agree with TRBD1. Germline V gene lookup returns CDR1 ENHRY and CDR2 SYGVKD. The V segment lost 9 bases and the J segment 0 bases; nucleotides outside the gene matches: 10. The CDR3 is 15 amino acids. The DNA of the CDR3 is TGTGCCATTCGGACTGGGACAGGCCGCTCCTACGAGCAGTACTTC. Protein: CAIRTGTGRSYEQYF.

This clone was picked up one time. V gene TRBV7-9 combines with J gene TRBJ2-1; D is unresolved. This CDR3 has 14 residues. Germline V CDR1 and CDR2: SEHNR, FQNEAQ (reference sequence). V lost 5 bases and J lost 4, with 12 bases in between. CDR3 loop: CASSLPLIYNEQFF. In DNA form, the CDR3 reads TGTGCCAGCAGCCTTCCTCTAATATACAATGAGCAGTTCTTC.

J is TRBJ2-7 and V is TRBV2; D unclear. Germline CDR1 reads SNHLY; CDR2 reads FYNNEI. The CDR3 runs 17 residues. The germline V and J ends were trimmed by 8 bases and 4 bases, with 27 bases remaining between them. CDR3 region: CASLGNHFGSSLYEQYF. The CDR3 DNA follows: TGTGCCAGCCTAGGCAATCACTTCGGTTCTTCACTTTACGAGCAGTACTTC.

The CDR3 loop is CASSLRTSGGYTF. CDR3 coding DNA: TGCGCCAGCAGCTTGCGGACTTCGGGTGGCTACACCTTC. This chain connects TRBV5-1 to TRBJ1-2; D gene ambiguous. The V end was cut by 1 base, the J end by 7 bases, with 11 bases between. Germline V gene sequence: CDR1 SGHRS, CDR2 YFSETQ. The CDR3 runs 13 residues.

V gene TRBV11-2 combines with J gene TRBJ2-2; perhaps TRBD1 as D (6 bases). The CDR3 has 17 amino acids. Germline V gene lookup returns CDR1 SGHAT and CDR2 FQNNGV. V lost 3 bases to trimming and J lost 1 base, with 15 bases between them. CDR3 residues: CASSFFVPGQNTGELFF. The CDR3, as DNA: TGTGCCAGCAGCTTTTTTGTCCCGGGACAGAACACCGGGGAGCTGTTTTTT. The full variable domain, in which reference TRBV11-2 and TRBJ2-2 provide the parts outside the CDR3, is EAGVAQSPRYKIIEKRQSVAFWCNPISGHATLYWYQQILGQGPKLLIQFQNNGVVDDSQLPKDRFSAERLKGVDSTLKIQPAKLEDSAVYLCASSFFVPGQNTGELFFGEGSRLTVL.

This clone was seen a few times. The chain is built from TRBV7-6 and TRBJ2-2; D is undetermined. This CDR3 spans 15 amino acids. The germline V gene encodes CDR1 SGHVS and CDR2 FNYEAQ. Trimming cost V 1 base and J 2 bases, with 8 bases left between them. The CDR3 nucleotides are TGTGCCAGCAGCTTAGTACTAACCAACACCGGGGAGCTGTTTTTT. Protein product: CASSLVLTNTGELFF.

Worth noting for this clone: An end of the junction does not agree with germline; a read error may underlie this. V usage is TRBV7-7 and J usage is TRBJ2-2; the match to TRBD1 covers 9 bases. This CDR3 has 15 residues. Per the germline V gene, CDR1 is SSHAT and CDR2 is FNYEAQ (reference sequence). The CDR3 sequence is CASSLDRGHTGELFF. The CDR3 DNA reads as TGTGCTAGCAGCCTGGACAGGGGCCACACCGGGGAGCTGTTTTTT. The full variable domain, completed using reference TRBV7-7 and TRBJ2-2, is GAGVSQSPRYKVTKRGQDVTLRCDPISSHATLYWYQQALGQGPEFLTYFNYEAQPDKSGLPSDRFSAERPEGSISTLTIQRTEQRDSAMYRCASSLDRGHTGELFFGEGSRLTVL.

Only a few counts were recorded for this clone. The V call is TRBV7-3, the J call TRBJ1-1, with a weak D call TRBD1 (6 bases). The CDR3 is made up of 14 amino acids. Trimming removed 4 bases from V and 7 bases from J, with 16 bases in between. Germline V gene sequence: CDR1 SGHTA, CDR2 FQGTGA. The CDR3: CASSSTPGQSEAFF. The CDR3 DNA follows: TGTGCCAGCAGCTCTACCCCTGGACAGAGTGAAGCTTTCTTT.

The chain recombines TRBV7-3 with TRBJ2-3; the match to TRBD2 covers 10 bases. Germline CDR1 is SGHTA and CDR2 is FQGTGA. The CDR3 length is 15 residues. Trimming took 4 bases from V and 2 from J; bases not matched to a gene: 3. CDR3 in DNA: TGTGCCAGCAGCTCACTAGCGGGGCTCACAGATACGCAGTATTTT. Translation gives CASSSLAGLTDTQYF.

This chain joins TRBV2 and TRBJ1-3; the D is unclear. V lost 6 bases and J lost 3, with 6 bases in between. Germline loops: CDR1 SNHLY, CDR2 FYNNEI. The CDR3 loop spans 12 amino acids. The CDR3: CASSTDGNTIYF. The CDR3 DNA reads as TGTGCCAGCAGCACCGATGGAAACACCATATATTTT.

The chain recombines TRBV4-1 with TRBJ2-3; the match to TRBD2 covers 10 bases. V dropped 1 base and J dropped 4; count of bases not matched to a gene: 17. The germline gives CDR1 MGHRA, CDR2 YSYEKL. The CDR3 totals 20 residues. The chain's CDR3 is CASSQGLGERGGGFADTQYF. The CDR3 DNA reads TGCGCCAGCAGCCAAGGTTTGGGCGAGCGGGGGGGCGGATTCGCAGATACGCAGTATTTT.

This chain's CDR3 is CASSPTVNYGYTF. CDR3 coding DNA: TGTGCCAGCAGCCCGACCGTTAACTATGGCTACACCTTC. The genes are TRBV14 and TRBJ1-2; D is uncertain. The V end was cut by 4 bases, the J end by 1 base, with 7 bases between. This CDR3 comprises 13 residues. Germline CDR1 reads SGHDN; CDR2 reads FVKESK.

This clone was detected only once. This sequence joins TRBV11-2 and TRBJ2-7; no definite D call. Germline loops: CDR1 SGHAT, CDR2 FQNNGV. This CDR3 is 15 amino acids long. The V end was cut by 0 bases, the J end by 0 bases, with 9 bases between. For the CDR3, the DNA is TGTGCCAGCAGCTTAGATTTGGCCACCTCCTACGAGCAGTACTTC. Its protein is CASSLDLATSYEQYF.

This rearrangement joins TRBV7-2 to TRBJ2-7; either TRBD1 or TRBD2 may fit D (6 bases each). Trimming stripped 4 bases from V and 2 bases from J, with 18 bases between. This CDR3 contains 16 residues. Germline lookup yields CDR1 SGHTA and CDR2 FQGNSA. This chain's CDR3 is CASSSRGGSGPYEQYF. The CDR3 DNA follows: TGTGCCAGCAGCTCAAGAGGGGGGAGCGGTCCCTACGAGCAGTACTTC.

The chain carries TRBV7-6 and TRBJ2-1; 14 nucleotides agree with TRBD2. Germline CDR1 and CDR2: SGHVS and FNYEAQ. This CDR3 contains 20 residues. Trimming took 5 bases from V and 6 from J; bases not matched to a gene: 18. The CDR3 DNA reads TGTGCCAGCAGCCCGGACTTATACCGGACTAGCGGGGGGAGGGGCAATGAGCAGTTCTTC. Translated: CASSPDLYRTSGGRGNEQFF.

The V gene is TRBV27, the J gene TRBJ2-5; no reliable D call. V was pared by 8 bases and J by 2 bases, with 3 bases between. CDR1 is MNHEY and CDR2 is SMNVEV in the germline V gene (reference sequence). The CDR3 contains 10 residues. The CDR3 loop reads CASGQETQYF. The CDR3 nucleotides read TGTGCCAGCGGACAAGAGACCCAGTACTTC.

The CDR3 coding sequence is TGCGCCAGCAGCCAGGGTCCGGCAGGATCCCTACAAGAGACCCAGTACTTC. It specifies CASSQGPAGSLQETQYF. The chain links TRBV4-1 to TRBJ2-5; D remains unclear. With 3 bases removed from V and 2 bases from J, the gap between germline ends came to 19 bases. Germline V gene sequence: CDR1 MGHRA, CDR2 YSYEKL. This CDR3 contains 17 residues.

V gene TRBV19 combines with J gene TRBJ2-2, with 10 nucleotides matching TRBD2. Germline-derived CDR1 and CDR2 are LNHDA and SQIVND (reference sequence). After removal of 7 bases from V and 3 bases from J, the junction contained 5 bases not matched to a gene. CDR3 length equals 15 residues. CDR3 sequence (DNA): TGTGCCAGTACGGTAGCGGGGGGTGACACCGGGGAGCTGTTTTTT. Its protein is CASTVAGGDTGELFF.

This clone was recorded once. The chain carries TRBV9 and TRBJ1-2; TRBD1 aligns across 7 bases. Germline assignment: CDR1 SGDLS and CDR2 YYNGEE. CDR3 length: 14 amino acids. V gave up 4 bases and J gave up 6 bases; unmatched junction bases: 9. The CDR3 loop is CASSIRGEQDGYTF. The CDR3 DNA is TGTGCCAGCAGCATCAGGGGGGAGCAGGATGGCTACACCTTC.

The chain carries TRBV6-5 and TRBJ2-3; the D is unclear. Trimming stripped 2 bases from V and 2 bases from J, with 11 bases between. Germline-derived CDR1 and CDR2 are MNHEY and SVGAGI. The CDR3 is made up of 15 amino acids. CDR3 in DNA: TGTGCCAGCAGTTACGGCGGCAGCTACACAGATACGCAGTATTTT. As protein: CASSYGGSYTDTQYF.

CDR3 sequence reads: CASGRTGGFPYNEQFF. In DNA, the CDR3 is TGCGCCAGCGGGCGGACAGGGGGCTTCCCCTACAATGAGCAGTTCTTC. V is TRBV23-1 and J is TRBJ2-1, with 11 bases matching TRBD1. TRBV23-1 is noted as an ORF with a role that remains uncertain. V gave up 8 bases and J gave up 2 bases; unmatched junction bases: 8. This CDR3 is built from 16 residues.

V and J are TRBV18 and TRBJ1-5; D remains unclear. The CDR3 is made up of 14 amino acids. V dropped 4 bases and J dropped 5 bases, with 12 bases sitting between them. Looked up from germline, CDR1 is KGHSH and CDR2 is LQKENI. CDR3 DNA: TGTGCCAGCTCACGAGGGTCCCAGGATCAGCCCCAGCATTTT. As protein: CASSRGSQDQPQHF.

The chain is built from TRBV6-5 and TRBJ1-1; 7 positions match TRBD1. V lost 6 bases to trimming and J lost 3 bases; unmatched junction nucleotides: 7. Germline V gene lookup returns CDR1 MNHEY and CDR2 SVGAGI. This CDR3 contains 14 residues. The CDR3 region has the DNA TGTGCCAGCAGCCCCAGGGGGTTTTACACTGAAGCTTTCTTT. Its protein is CASSPRGFYTEAFF.

This rearrangement joins TRBV15 to TRBJ1-3; possibly TRBD1 for D (5 bases). Germline values: CDR1 LNHNV, CDR2 YYDKDF (reference sequence). CDR3 length: 14 amino acids. V gave up 5 bases and J gave up 0 bases, with 8 bases separating them. This chain's CDR3 is CATSPQVSGNTIYF. In DNA, the CDR3 is TGTGCCACCAGCCCACAGGTCTCTGGAAACACCATATATTTT.

The genes are TRBV7-6 and TRBJ2-1, with D perhaps TRBD2 (7 bases). The CDR3 runs to 16 residues. The ends were cut back, 1 base at V and 5 bases at J, with 15 bases in the middle. Germline CDR1 and CDR2: SGHVS and FNYEAQ. Here the CDR3 DNA reads TGTGCCAGCAGCTTAGAAACCGGGGAGGGGGACAATGAGCAGTTCTTC. It is translated as CASSLETGEGDNEQFF.

CDR3 residues: CASSQDTWTFQDGPQHF. In nucleotides, the CDR3 is TGCGCCAGCAGCCAGGATACCTGGACATTCCAGGACGGGCCCCAGCATTTT. V is TRBV4-1 and J is TRBJ1-5; D is possibly TRBD1 (5 bases). This CDR3 is built from 17 residues. CDR1 is MGHRA, CDR2 YSYEKL, per germline. Trimming removed 3 bases at V and 9 bases at J, with 24 bases between.

This rearrangement joins TRBV2 to TRBJ1-1, with D possibly matching TRBD1 (5 bases). Germline V gives CDR1 SNHLY, CDR2 FYNNEI. Trimming took off 3 bases at V and 8 bases at J, with 16 bases between the two ends. CDR3 length: 14 amino acids. The CDR3 coding sequence is TGTGCCAGCAGTGAGTCGGGACCAGGTACCGAAGCTTTCTTT. This codes for CASSESGPGTEAFF.